The clone carrying this T cell receptor beta chain has a single count. Unmatched junction bases numbered 14, after V lost 7 bases and J lost 2 bases. Germline lookup yields CDR1 MDHEN and CDR2 SYDVKM. CDR3 size: 18 residues. The data stem from a study of T cell changes during pregnancy in multiple sclerosis. Some clones are missing from TCRdb's copy, which holds only in-frame ones; the method was immunoSEQ multiplex PCR. This table has 40,000 or so clones, approximately 90% appearing once. The input for sequencing was CD4+ T cells from peripheral blood mononuclear cells, taken before pregnancy. This receptor was identified in a female donor with multiple sclerosis, enrolled in a pregnancy study. V usage is TRBV28 and J usage is TRBJ2-6, with 7 bases fitting TRBD1. CDR3 loop: CASIEKGGFFAGANVLTF. CDR3 nucleotide sequence: TGTGCCAGCATTGAGAAAGGGGGCTTTTTCGCTGGGGCCAACGTCCTGACTTTC.